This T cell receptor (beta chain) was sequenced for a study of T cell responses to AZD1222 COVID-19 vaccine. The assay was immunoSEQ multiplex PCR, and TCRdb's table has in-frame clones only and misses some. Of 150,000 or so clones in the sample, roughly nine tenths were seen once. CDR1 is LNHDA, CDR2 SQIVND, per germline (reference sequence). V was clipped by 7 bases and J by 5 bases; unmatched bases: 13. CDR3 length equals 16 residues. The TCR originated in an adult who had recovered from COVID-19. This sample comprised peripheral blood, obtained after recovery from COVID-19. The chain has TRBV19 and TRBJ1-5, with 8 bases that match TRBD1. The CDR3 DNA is TGTGCCAGTACCAATATCGACAGGGGCTGGCATCAGCCCCAGCATTTT. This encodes CASTNIDRGWHQPQHF.